This T cell receptor beta chain was identified during a study of blood T cell repertoires in COVID-19. The method was immunoSEQ multiplex PCR; TCRdb's version includes in-frame clones alone and lacks a portion of them. The sample has 35,000 to 45,000 clones, about 85% seen once; the top ten hold more than 10%. The CDR3 runs 12 residues. Trimming stripped 4 bases from V and 0 bases from J, with 4 bases between. Looked up from germline, CDR1 is MGHDK and CDR2 is SYGVNS. The sample consisted of peripheral blood. The chain recombines TRBV25-1 with TRBJ2-7; no reliable D call. This TCR derives from a human donor in a cohort sampled during active COVID-19. In nucleotides, the CDR3 is TGTGCCAGCAGTGCCGTCTCCTACGAGCAGTACTTC. This translates into CASSAVSYEQYF.